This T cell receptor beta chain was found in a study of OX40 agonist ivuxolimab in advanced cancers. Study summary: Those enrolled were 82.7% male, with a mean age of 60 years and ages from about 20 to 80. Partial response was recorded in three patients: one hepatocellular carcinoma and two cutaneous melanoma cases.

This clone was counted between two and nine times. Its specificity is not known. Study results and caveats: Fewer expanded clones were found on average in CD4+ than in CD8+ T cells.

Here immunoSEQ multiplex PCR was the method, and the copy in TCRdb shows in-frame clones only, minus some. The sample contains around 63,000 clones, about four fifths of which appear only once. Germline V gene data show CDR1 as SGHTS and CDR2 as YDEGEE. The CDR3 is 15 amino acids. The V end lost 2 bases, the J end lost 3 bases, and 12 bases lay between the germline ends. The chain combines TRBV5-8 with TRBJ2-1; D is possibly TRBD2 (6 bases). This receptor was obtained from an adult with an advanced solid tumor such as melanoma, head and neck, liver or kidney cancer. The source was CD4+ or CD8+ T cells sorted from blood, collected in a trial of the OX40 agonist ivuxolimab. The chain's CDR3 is CASSFRSGIYNEQFF. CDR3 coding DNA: TGTGCCAGCAGCTTCCGTAGCGGCATCTACAATGAGCAGTTCTTC.